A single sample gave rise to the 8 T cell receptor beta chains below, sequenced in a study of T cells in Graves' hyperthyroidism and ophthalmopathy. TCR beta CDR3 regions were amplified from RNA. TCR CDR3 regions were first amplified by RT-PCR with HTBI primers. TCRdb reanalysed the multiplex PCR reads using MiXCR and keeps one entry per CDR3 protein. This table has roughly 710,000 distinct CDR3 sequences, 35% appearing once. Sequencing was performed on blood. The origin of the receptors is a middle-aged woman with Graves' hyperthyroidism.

This chain's CDR3 is CSAPEGQYYTEAFF. As DNA, the CDR3 is TGCAGTGCTCCCGAGGGACAGTATTACACTGAAGCTTTCTTT. The rearrangement links TRBV20-1 to TRBJ1-1; 7 bases align to TRBD1. The CDR3 loop spans 14 amino acids. Germline lookup yields CDR1 DFQATT and CDR2 SNEGSKA (reference sequence). Trimming cost V 5 bases and J 3 bases; bases outside gene matches: 9.

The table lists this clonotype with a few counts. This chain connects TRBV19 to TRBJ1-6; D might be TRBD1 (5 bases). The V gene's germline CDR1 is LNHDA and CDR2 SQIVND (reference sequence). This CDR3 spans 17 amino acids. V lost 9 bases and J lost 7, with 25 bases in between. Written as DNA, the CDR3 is TGTGCCAGCAGCTTCGCCCCTCTCGAGGGACGGAATTCACCCCTCCACTTT. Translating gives CASSFAPLEGRNSPLHF.

CDR3 nucleotides: TGTGCCAGCAGGGATACAGGGGGCCGGCGGGACAGGAACTACGAGCAGTACTTC. Its protein product is CASRDTGGRRDRNYEQYF. This sequence joins TRBV7-6 and TRBJ2-7, with 9 bases fitting TRBD1. CDR1 and CDR2 from the germline V gene are SGHVS and FNYEAQ. The CDR3 is made up of 18 amino acids. V was clipped by 6 bases and J by 3 bases; unmatched bases: 18.

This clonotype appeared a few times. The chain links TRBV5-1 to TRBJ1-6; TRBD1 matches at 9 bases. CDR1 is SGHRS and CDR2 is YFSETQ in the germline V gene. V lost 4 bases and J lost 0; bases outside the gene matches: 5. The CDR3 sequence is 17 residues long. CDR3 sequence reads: CASSPTGGPSYNSPLHF. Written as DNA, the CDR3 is TGCGCCAGCAGCCCGACAGGGGGGCCCTCCTATAATTCACCCCTCCACTTT.

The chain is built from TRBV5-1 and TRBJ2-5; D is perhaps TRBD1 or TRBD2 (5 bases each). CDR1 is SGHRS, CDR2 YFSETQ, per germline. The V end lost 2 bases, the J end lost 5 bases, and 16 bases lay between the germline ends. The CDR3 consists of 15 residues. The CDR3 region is CASSFRTLAGETQYF. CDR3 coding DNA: TGCGCCAGCAGCTTTAGGACACTGGCGGGCGAGACCCAGTACTTC.

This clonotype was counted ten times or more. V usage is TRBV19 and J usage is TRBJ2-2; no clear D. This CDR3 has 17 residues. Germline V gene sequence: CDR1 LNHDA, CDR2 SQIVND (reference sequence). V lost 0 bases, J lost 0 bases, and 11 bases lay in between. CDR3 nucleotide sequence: TGTGCCAGTAGTATAGATCAGGCGGCAACGAACACCGGGGAGCTGTTTTTT. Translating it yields CASSIDQAATNTGELFF.

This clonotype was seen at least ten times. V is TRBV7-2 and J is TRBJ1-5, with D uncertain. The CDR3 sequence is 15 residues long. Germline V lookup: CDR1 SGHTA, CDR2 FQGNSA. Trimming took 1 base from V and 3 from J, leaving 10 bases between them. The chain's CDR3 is CASSLGTIFNQPQHF. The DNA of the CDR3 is TGTGCCAGCAGCTTAGGGACTATCTTCAATCAGCCCCAGCATTTT.

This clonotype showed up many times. The CDR3 protein is CASSWRGDTEAFF. The CDR3 DNA follows: TGTGCCAGCAGCTGGCGAGGGGATACTGAAGCTTTCTTT. The V and J genes are TRBV7-3 and TRBJ1-1; D perhaps matches TRBD1 (5 bases). Germline V gene sequence: CDR1 SGHTA, CDR2 FQGTGA. The CDR3 is 13 amino acids. With 4 bases removed from V and 5 bases from J, the gap between germline ends came to 11 bases.